Listed below are T cell receptor beta chains from one sample, sequenced in a study of OX40 agonist ivuxolimab in advanced cancers. TCRdb's table, derived via immunoSEQ multiplex PCR, lists solely in-frame clones and lacks some. Of about 150,000 clones listed, approximately 94% are singletons. The source material was CD4+ or CD8+ T cells sorted from blood, sampled in a trial of the OX40 agonist ivuxolimab. Receptors originate from an adult with an advanced solid tumor such as melanoma, head and neck, liver or kidney cancer. The CDR3 runs from the conserved cysteine through the conserved F or W. A D gene is named only where the DNA matches it firmly. Clone size, where shown, is once, few, many, or a class for clones that have expanded.

TRBJ1-5,-,TRBV27,-,CASRGKNQPQHF
TRBJ2-3,-,TRBV19,-,CASRFKGTDTQYF
TRBJ1-4,TRBD1,TRBV18,-,CASSPTGDEKLFF
TRBJ1-1,TRBD1,TRBV7-2,-,CASSSPGTENTEAFF
TRBJ2-5,-,TRBV7-2,-,CASSLVGVWGGETQYF
TRBJ1-2,-,TRBV11-2,-,CASRMRGGGYTF
TRBJ2-5,-,TRBV6-5,-,CASSLSGTQYF
TRBJ1-1,TRBD1,TRBV9,-,CASSLIQGMNTEAFF
TRBJ1-6,-,TRBV5-5,once,CASRTEVDNSPLHF
TRBJ1-2,TRBD1,TRBV27,-,CASSTRDRGYYGYTF
TRBJ2-5,-,TRBV27,-,CASSLSRRETQYF
TRBJ2-7,-,TRBV18,-,CASSPQGPYEQYF
TRBJ2-1,-,TRBV4-3,-,CASSQDVRNEQFF
TRBJ1-5,TRBD1,TRBV18,-,CASSPPSGTGNQPQHF
TRBJ1-2,-,TRBV4-3,-,CASSQDRGTGYGYTF
TRBJ2-7,-,TRBV14,-,CASSQERGGQGLYF
TRBJ1-1,-,TRBV25-1,few,CASSEPGARTEAFF
TRBJ2-2,-,TRBV7-2,-,CASSLVGPNTGELFF
TRBJ2-7,-,TRBV28,-,CASTPGSGYEQYF
TRBJ1-5,TRBD1,TRBV27,-,CASSRTGGQPQHF
TRBJ2-7,TRBD2,TRBV28,-,CASSLPVAGPYEQYF
TRBJ1-1,-,TRBV29-1,few,CSVRVNTEAFF